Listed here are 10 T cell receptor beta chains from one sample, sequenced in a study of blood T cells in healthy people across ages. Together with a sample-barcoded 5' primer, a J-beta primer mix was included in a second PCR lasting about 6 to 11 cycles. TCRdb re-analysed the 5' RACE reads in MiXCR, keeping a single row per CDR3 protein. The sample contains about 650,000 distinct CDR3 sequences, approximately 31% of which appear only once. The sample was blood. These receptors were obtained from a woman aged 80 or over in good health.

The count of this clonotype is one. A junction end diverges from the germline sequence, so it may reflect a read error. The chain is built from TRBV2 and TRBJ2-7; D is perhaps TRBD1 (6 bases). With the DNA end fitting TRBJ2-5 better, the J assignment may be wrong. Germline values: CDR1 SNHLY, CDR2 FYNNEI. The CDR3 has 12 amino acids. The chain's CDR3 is CAGSLQGETQYF. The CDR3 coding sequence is TGTGCCGGCAGTCTCCAGGGGGAGACCCAGTACTTC.

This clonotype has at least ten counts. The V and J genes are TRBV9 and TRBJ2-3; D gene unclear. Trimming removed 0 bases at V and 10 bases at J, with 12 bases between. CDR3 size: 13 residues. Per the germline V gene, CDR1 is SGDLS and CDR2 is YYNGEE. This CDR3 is CASSVGKASPQYF. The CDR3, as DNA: TGTGCCAGCAGCGTAGGGAAGGCCTCTCCGCAGTATTTT.

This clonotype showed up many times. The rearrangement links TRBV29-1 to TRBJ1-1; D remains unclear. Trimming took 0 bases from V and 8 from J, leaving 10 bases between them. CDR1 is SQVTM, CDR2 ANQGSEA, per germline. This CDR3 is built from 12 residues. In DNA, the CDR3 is TGCAGCGTTGAAGATCTTACGAGAGAAGCTTTCTTT. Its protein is CSVEDLTREAFF. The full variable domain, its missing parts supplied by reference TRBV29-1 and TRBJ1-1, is SAVISQKPSRDICQRGTSLTIQCQVDSQVTMMFWYRQQPGQSLTLIATANQGSEATYESGFVIDKFPISRPNLTFSTLTVSNMSPEDSSIYLCSVEDLTREAFFGQGTRLTVV.

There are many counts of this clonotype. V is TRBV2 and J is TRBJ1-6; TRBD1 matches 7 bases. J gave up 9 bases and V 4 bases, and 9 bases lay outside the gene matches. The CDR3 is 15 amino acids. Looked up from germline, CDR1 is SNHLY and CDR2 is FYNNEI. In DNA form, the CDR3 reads TGTGCCAGCAGTGCTGGGGACAGAGACCTTTCACCCCTCCACTTT. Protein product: CASSAGDRDLSPLHF. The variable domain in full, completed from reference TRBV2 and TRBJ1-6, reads EPEVTQTPSHQVTQMGQEVILRCVPISNHLYFYWYRQILGQKVEFLVSFYNNEISEKSEIFDDQFSVERPDGSNFTLKIRSTKLEDSAMYFCASSAGDRDLSPLHFGNGTRLTVT.

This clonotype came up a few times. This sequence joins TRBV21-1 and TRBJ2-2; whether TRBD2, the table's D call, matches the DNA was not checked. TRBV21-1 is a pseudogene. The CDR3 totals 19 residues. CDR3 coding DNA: TGTGCCAGCAGCAAGGGGGGGGTTTTAGGGTCCTTTAACACCGGGGAGCTGTTTTTT. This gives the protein CASSKGGVLGSFNTGELFF.

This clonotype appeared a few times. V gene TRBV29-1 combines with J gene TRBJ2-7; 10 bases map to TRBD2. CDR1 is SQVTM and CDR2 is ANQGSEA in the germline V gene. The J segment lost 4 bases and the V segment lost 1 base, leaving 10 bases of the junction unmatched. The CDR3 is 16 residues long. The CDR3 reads CSVEGGLAGVPYEQYF. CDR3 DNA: TGCAGCGTTGAAGGGGGGCTAGCGGGAGTCCCGTACGAGCAGTACTTC.

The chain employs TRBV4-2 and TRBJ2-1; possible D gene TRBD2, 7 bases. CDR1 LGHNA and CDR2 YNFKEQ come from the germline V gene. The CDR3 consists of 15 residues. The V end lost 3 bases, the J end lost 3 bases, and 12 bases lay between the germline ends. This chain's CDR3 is CASSQGGGDYNEQFF. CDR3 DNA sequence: TGTGCCAGCAGCCAGGGAGGGGGGGACTACAATGAGCAGTTCTTC.

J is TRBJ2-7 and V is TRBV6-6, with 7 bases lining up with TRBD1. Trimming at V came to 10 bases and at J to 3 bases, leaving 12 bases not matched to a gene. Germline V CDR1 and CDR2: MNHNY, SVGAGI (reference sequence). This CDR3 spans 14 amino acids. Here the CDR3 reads CAISDRDSLYEQYF. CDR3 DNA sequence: TGTGCCATCTCAGACCGGGACAGCCTCTACGAGCAGTACTTC.

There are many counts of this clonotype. The CDR3 loop reads CAWSVAGNLAKNIQYF. In DNA, the CDR3 is TGTGCCTGGAGTGTAGCGGGGAACCTAGCCAAAAACATTCAGTACTTC. The rearrangement uses TRBV30 and TRBJ2-4; 7 positions match TRBD2. Per the germline V gene, CDR1 is GTSNPN and CDR2 is SVGIG (reference sequence). The CDR3 has 16 residues. The V gene end was trimmed by 0 bases and the J gene end by 0 bases; junction bases not matched to a gene: 5.

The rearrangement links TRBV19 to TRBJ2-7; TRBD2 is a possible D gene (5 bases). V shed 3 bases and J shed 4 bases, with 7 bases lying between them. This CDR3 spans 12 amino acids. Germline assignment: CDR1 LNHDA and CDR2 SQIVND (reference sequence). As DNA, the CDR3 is TGTGCCAGTAGTATTGGGGAGTACGAGCAGTACTTC. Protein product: CASSIGEYEQYF. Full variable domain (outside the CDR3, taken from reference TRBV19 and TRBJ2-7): DGGITQSPKYLFRKEGQNVTLSCEQNLNHDAMYWYRQDPGQGLRLIYYSQIVNDFQKGDIAEGYSVSREKKESFPLTVTSAQKNPTAFYLCASSIGEYEQYFGPGTRLTVT.